Each of the 3 T cell receptor beta chains below was sequenced from the same sample in a study of cytomegalovirus exposure and HLA in healthy donors. This PCR relied on a set of 60 Vbeta primers and 13 Jbeta primers. The method was immunoSEQ multiplex PCR; TCRdb's version includes in-frame clones alone and lacks a portion of them. The data show about 300,000 clones, roughly 88% seen once. The sample comprised PBMCs. The source of these receptors is a man aged 40-55 years in good health and CMV-seropositive.

This clone has only one observation. The chain carries TRBV21-1 and TRBJ1-5; no check of the table's D call, TRBD1, against the DNA was made. TRBV21-1 is assigned pseudogene status. The CDR3 totals 14 residues. CDR3 residues: CASTDRGRSQPQHF. For the CDR3, the DNA is TGTGCCAGCACGGACAGGGGGCGTAGTCAGCCCCAGCATTTT.

This chain joins TRBV27 and TRBJ2-7; no firm D call. Germline V gene data show CDR1 as MNHEY and CDR2 as SMNVEV (reference sequence). The CDR3 length is 11 residues. Trimming cost V 5 bases and J 3 bases, with 5 bases left between them. The CDR3 spells CASSPDYEQYF. The CDR3 DNA reads TGTGCCAGCAGTCCAGACTACGAGCAGTACTTC.

This chain uses TRBV7-6 with TRBJ2-1; TRBD1 agrees at 7 bases. CDR3 length: 13 residues. The V segment lost 5 bases and the J segment 8 bases; nucleotides outside the gene matches: 6. CDR1 is SGHVS and CDR2 is FNYEAQ in the germline V gene. The CDR3 reads CASSAKGGDEQFF. The CDR3 DNA reads as TGTGCCAGCAGCGCAAAAGGGGGCGATGAGCAGTTCTTC.